The 28 T cell receptor beta chains reported below all come from one sample, sequenced in a study of blood T cell repertoires in COVID-19. Sequencing used immunoSEQ multiplex PCR; TCRdb keeps in-frame clones, though not all of them. The sample holds 100,000 or so clones; 85% to 90% are singletons and the top ten take 4% to 5%. Sequenced input: peripheral blood. These receptors originate from a man aged 50-60 years with acute or convalescent COVID-19.

V gene TRBV7-3 combines with J gene TRBJ2-5, with a tentative D call TRBD2 (6 bases). Looked up from germline, CDR1 is SGHTA and CDR2 is FQGTGA. The CDR3 totals 15 residues. V gave up 5 bases and J gave up 2 bases, with 15 bases separating them. CDR3 DNA sequence: TGTGCCAGCAGCCCCGGTTGGAGGGGACAAGAGACCCAGTACTTC. This encodes CASSPGWRGQETQYF.

The V and J genes are TRBV18 and TRBJ1-5, with D possibly being TRBD1 (6 bases). Germline CDR1 is KGHSH and CDR2 is LQKENI. The CDR3 extends over 16 amino acids. V lost 8 bases, J lost 0 bases, and 17 bases lay in between. Here the CDR3 reads CASGKGQLNSNQPQHF. DNA for the CDR3: TGTGCCAGCGGTAAAGGACAGTTAAATAGCAATCAGCCCCAGCATTTT. The variable domain in full, with the rest retrieved from reference TRBV18 and TRBJ1-5, is NAGVMQNPRHLVRRRGQEARLRCSPMKGHSHVYWYRQLPEEGLKFMVYLQKENIIDESGMPKERFSAEFPKEGPSILRIQQVVRGDSAAYFCASGKGQLNSNQPQHFGDGTRLSIL.

This chain links TRBV28 with TRBJ1-2; a possible D gene is TRBD1 (5 bases). Germline CDR1 MDHEN, CDR2 SYDVKM. With 8 bases removed from V and 2 bases from J, the gap between germline ends came to 18 bases. The CDR3 covers 15 residues. The CDR3 DNA reads as TGTGCCAGCCTTTTGTCGTGGGGCAACAACTATGGCTACACCTTC. Amino acid sequence: CASLLSWGNNYGYTF.

The chain joins TRBV5-1 to TRBJ1-4; perhaps TRBD1 as D (6 bases). This CDR3 has 14 residues. Germline V lookup: CDR1 SGHRS, CDR2 YFSETQ. V was cut by 1 base and J by 5 bases, with 9 bases left in between. The CDR3 bases are TGCGCCAGCAGCTTGACCAGGGGCAATGAAAAACTGTTTTTT. This translates into CASSLTRGNEKLFF. The variable domain in full, with the rest retrieved from reference TRBV5-1 and TRBJ1-4, is KAGVTQTPRYLIKTRGQQVTLSCSPISGHRSVSWYQQTPGQGLQFLFEYFSETQRNKGNFPGRFSGRQFSNSRSEMNVSTLELGDSALYLCASSLTRGNEKLFFGSGTQLSVL.

The table lists this clone with a few counts. The chain carries TRBV7-3 and TRBJ2-5, with a tentative D call TRBD1 (5 bases). This CDR3 region has 14 residues. With 0 bases removed from V and 4 bases from J, the gap between germline ends came to 9 bases. Germline V gives CDR1 SGHTA, CDR2 FQGTGA. DNA of the CDR3: TGTGCCAGCAGCTTAACGGGGCGAGGAGAGACCCAGTACTTC. Protein product: CASSLTGRGETQYF. The full variable domain, with the rest looked up from reference TRBV7-3 and TRBJ2-5, is GAGVSQTPSNKVTEKGKYVELRCDPISGHTALYWYRQSLGQGPEFLIYFQGTGAADDSGLPNDRFFAVRPEGSVSTLKIQRTERGDSAVYLCASSLTGRGETQYFGPGTRLLVL.

V is TRBV7-9 and J is TRBJ2-3, with 9 bases identical to TRBD2. Germline V gene lookup returns CDR1 SEHNR and CDR2 FQNEAQ (reference sequence). The CDR3 length is 14 residues. With V trimmed by 3 bases and J by 3 bases, 1 base remained unmatched. The CDR3 DNA follows: TGTGCCAGCAGCTTCGCGGGAGGGACAGATACGCAGTATTTT. It encodes CASSFAGGTDTQYF.

The rearrangement joins TRBV12-2 to TRBJ1-3. TRBV12-2 is given as a pseudogene. This CDR3 contains 15 residues. The CDR3 DNA follows: TGTGCAAGTCGCTTAGACCCGGTCTCTGGAAACACCATATATTTT. Its translation is CASRLDPVSGNTIYF.

This clone is a singleton in its sample. The rearrangement uses TRBV4-2 and TRBJ1-5; 7 nucleotides agree with TRBD1. CDR1 is LGHNA and CDR2 is YNFKEQ in the germline V gene. The J segment lost 4 bases and the V segment lost 0 bases, leaving 6 bases of the junction unmatched. The length of the CDR3 is 16 residues. CDR3 loop: CASSQDRDRKNQPQHF. In DNA form, the CDR3 reads TGTGCCAGCAGCCAAGACAGGGACAGAAAGAATCAGCCCCAGCATTTT.

CDR3 residues: CASSLGTGTSGSGELFF. CDR3 in DNA: TGTGCCAGCAGCTTAGGAACCGGGACTAGCGGCTCCGGGGAGCTGTTTTTT. This chain connects TRBV11-3 to TRBJ2-2; TRBD2 matches 11 bases. The J segment lost 6 bases and the V segment lost 1 base, leaving 7 bases of the junction unmatched. This CDR3 has 17 residues. Germline CDR1 SGHNT, CDR2 YENEEA.

This chain uses TRBV6-5 with TRBJ2-7, with TRBD2 as a possible D gene (5 bases). Between the trimmed V and J ends, which lost 6 bases and 3 bases, there was a span of 12 bases. Per the germline V gene, CDR1 is MNHEY and CDR2 is SVGAGI. The CDR3 has 13 amino acids. This chain's CDR3 is CASRAGVDYEQYF. CDR3 coding DNA: TGTGCCAGCAGGGCCGGGGTAGACTACGAGCAGTACTTC.

J is TRBJ2-1 and V is TRBV7-3; TRBD2 matches at 12 bases. CDR1 SGHTA and CDR2 FQGTGA come from the germline V gene. The CDR3 totals 16 residues. V lost 0 bases, J lost 8 bases, and 5 bases stayed unmatched. The CDR3 region is CASSLTLAGGPYEQFF. Here the CDR3 DNA reads TGTGCCAGCAGCTTAACCCTAGCGGGGGGGCCCTATGAGCAGTTCTTC.

This chain connects TRBV19 to TRBJ2-1; 9 nucleotides agree with TRBD2. Unmatched junction bases numbered 4, after V lost 4 bases and J lost 6 bases. The CDR3 totals 14 residues. CDR1 and CDR2 from the germline V gene are LNHDA and SQIVND (reference sequence). CDR3 DNA: TGTGCCAGTAGTAATGGCGGGGGGGCCAATGAGCAGTTCTTC. It encodes CASSNGGGANEQFF.

The V call is TRBV11-2, the J call TRBJ1-4; D remains unclear. V was pared by 4 bases and J by 0 bases, with 9 bases between. The CDR3 length is 15 residues. Germline CDR1 SGHAT, CDR2 FQNNGV. The CDR3: CASSSQRATNEKLFF. CDR3 in DNA: TGTGCCAGCAGCTCGCAGAGGGCAACTAATGAAAAACTGTTTTTT. Full variable domain (remainder filled in from reference TRBV11-2 and TRBJ1-4): EAGVAQSPRYKIIEKRQSVAFWCNPISGHATLYWYQQILGQGPKLLIQFQNNGVVDDSQLPKDRFSAERLKGVDSTLKIQPAKLEDSAVYLCASSSQRATNEKLFFGSGTQLSVL.

The V call is TRBV10-3, the J call TRBJ1-4, with 9 bases matching TRBD1. From germline, CDR1 is ENHRY and CDR2 SYGVKD. The ends lost 10 bases at V and 8 bases at J; junction bases unmatched: 8. The CDR3 covers 13 residues. The CDR3 loop is CATQTGGTEKLFF. CDR3 DNA: TGTGCCACCCAGACAGGGGGTACCGAAAAACTGTTTTTT.

This rearrangement joins TRBV16 to TRBJ2-5; 11 bases are shared with TRBD2. CDR1 KGHSY and CDR2 FQNENV come from the germline V gene. CDR3 length: 17 residues. V shed 0 bases, J shed 1 base, and the junction held 4 bases outside the gene matches. The CDR3 sequence is CASSQSRTSGPQETQYF. The CDR3 coding sequence is TGTGCCAGCAGCCAATCGAGGACTAGCGGGCCCCAAGAGACCCAGTACTTC.

This chain joins TRBV18 and TRBJ1-6, with D possibly TRBD1 on 5 matching bases. V was clipped by 3 bases and J by 6 bases, with 12 bases between them. The length of the CDR3 is 15 residues. The germline V gene encodes CDR1 KGHSH and CDR2 LQKENI. DNA for the CDR3: TGTGCCAGCTCACCTGCAGGGTTTGTTAATTCACCCCTCCACTTT. Encoded protein: CASSPAGFVNSPLHF.

This sequence joins TRBV19 and TRBJ1-5; perhaps TRBD1 as D (6 bases). V lost 3 bases and J lost 7, with 19 bases in between. CDR1 and CDR2 (germline): LNHDA, SQIVND (reference sequence). The CDR3 length is 16 residues. The CDR3 here is CASSMLSGGGQQPQHF. CDR3 bases: TGTGCCAGTAGTATGTTATCGGGAGGGGGGCAACAGCCCCAGCATTTT. Supplemented by reference TRBV19 and TRBJ1-5, the full variable domain reads DGGITQSPKYLFRKEGQNVTLSCEQNLNHDAMYWYRQDPGQGLRLIYYSQIVNDFQKGDIAEGYSVSREKKESFPLTVTSAQKNPTAFYLCASSMLSGGGQQPQHFGDGTRLSIL.

The V gene is TRBV9, the J gene TRBJ2-7; 9 nucleotides match TRBD1. The CDR3 has 15 amino acids. Germline-derived CDR1 and CDR2 are SGDLS and YYNGEE. V lost 2 bases and J lost 1; bases outside the gene matches: 4. The CDR3 coding sequence is TGTGCCAGCAGCGTGACAGGGGGGTTGTCCTACGAGCAGTACTTC. This gives the protein CASSVTGGLSYEQYF.

A single count supports this clone. V and J are TRBV30 and TRBJ2-5, with 9 bases matching TRBD1. The ends lost 2 bases at V and 5 bases at J; junction bases unmatched: 6. Germline V gene data show CDR1 as GTSNPN and CDR2 as SVGIG (reference sequence). This CDR3 region has 14 residues. The CDR3 DNA sequence: TGTGCCTGGAGTCCAAACAGGGGGCGTGAGACCCAGTACTTC. This encodes CAWSPNRGRETQYF.

This clone was counted a few times. The chain is built from TRBV27 and TRBJ1-5, with D possibly matching TRBD1 (6 bases). This CDR3 spans 17 amino acids. The V end lost 3 bases, the J end lost 1 base, and 16 bases lay between the germline ends. Germline loops: CDR1 MNHEY, CDR2 SMNVEV (reference sequence). As DNA, the CDR3 is TGTGCCAGCAGTTTCCTCAGTCCAGGGGCCAGCAATCAGCCCCAGCATTTT. Protein product: CASSFLSPGASNQPQHF.

This chain connects TRBV6-1 to TRBJ1-5; 8 bases line up with TRBD1. The germline V gene has CDR1 MNHNS and CDR2 SASEGT. Losses at the gene ends were 5 bases for V and 7 bases for J; bases not matched to a gene: 7. There are 14 residues in the CDR3. CDR3 sequence: CASSSQGVGQPQHF. The CDR3 DNA is TGTGCCAGCAGTTCACAGGGGGTAGGGCAGCCCCAGCATTTT.

The rearrangement joins TRBV4-2 to TRBJ1-2, with 7 bases identical to TRBD1. Germline loops: CDR1 LGHNA, CDR2 YNFKEQ. V trimming: 4 bases; J trimming: 0 bases; junction bases outside the gene matches: 11. The length of the CDR3 is 17 residues. This chain's CDR3 is CASSLIAGQPSNYGYTF. CDR3 DNA sequence: TGTGCCAGCAGCCTTATCGCGGGACAGCCGTCTAACTATGGCTACACCTTC.

This chain uses TRBV25-1 with TRBJ1-4; D may be TRBD1 (6 bases). This CDR3 spans 14 amino acids. Germline V gene sequence: CDR1 MGHDK, CDR2 SYGVNS. Trimming left V 3 bases short and J 5 bases short, with 10 bases between. CDR3: CASSDDRLNEKLFF. CDR3 nucleotides: TGTGCCAGCAGTGACGACAGGTTAAATGAAAAACTGTTTTTT.

The chain recombines TRBV5-1 with TRBJ1-1; 11 bases agree with TRBD1. This CDR3 is built from 15 residues. CDR1 and CDR2 (germline): SGHRS, YFSETQ. V was clipped by 4 bases and J by 4 bases; unmatched bases: 6. The CDR3 loop reads CASSVGQGDPTEAFF. The DNA for the CDR3 is TGCGCCAGCAGCGTGGGACAGGGGGACCCCACTGAAGCTTTCTTT.

This sequence joins TRBV7-9 and TRBJ2-2, with D perhaps TRBD2 (6 bases). This CDR3 has 17 amino acids. The V and J ends lost 5 bases and 6 bases respectively, with 22 bases between them. Germline loops: CDR1 SEHNR, CDR2 FQNEAQ (reference sequence). The CDR3 loop reads CASSPKGLSRGAGELFF. The CDR3 DNA sequence: TGTGCCAGCAGCCCTAAGGGACTCTCGAGGGGCGCCGGGGAGCTGTTTTTT.

This CDR3 is CASSEALGGAYSGVNEQFF. The CDR3 nucleotides are TGTGCCAGCAGTGAAGCGCTTGGTGGGGCCTACTCGGGGGTCAATGAGCAGTTCTTC. V usage is TRBV6-1 and J usage is TRBJ2-1, with D tentatively TRBD2 (6 bases). In germline, CDR1 is MNHNS, CDR2 SASEGT. This CDR3 comprises 19 residues. V lost 0 bases to trimming and J lost 6 bases, with 24 bases between them.

The chain is built from TRBV11-2 and TRBJ1-1; no firm D call. Germline CDR1 is SGHAT and CDR2 is FQNNGV. The length of the CDR3 is 14 residues. Trimming shortened V by 5 bases and J by 1 base, and 11 bases separated the two germline ends. CDR3 protein: CASSSVRGNTEAFF. In DNA form, the CDR3 reads TGTGCCAGCAGCAGTGTACGGGGGAACACTGAAGCTTTCTTT.

This chain joins TRBV28 and TRBJ1-2; the match to TRBD1 covers 10 bases. The germline gives CDR1 MDHEN, CDR2 SYDVKM. V was clipped by 6 bases and J by 7 bases; unmatched bases: 8. The CDR3 sequence is 14 residues long. CDR3 in amino acids: CASRTTGGGIGYTF. The CDR3 DNA is TGTGCCAGCAGGACGACAGGGGGCGGTATTGGCTACACCTTC.